Listed below are T cell receptor beta chains from one sample, sequenced in a study of siplizumab effects on memory and regulatory T cells. The assay was immunoSEQ multiplex PCR, and TCRdb's table has in-frame clones only and misses some. Of 100,000 or so clones in the sample, 80% to 95% are singletons; the top ten hold roughly 0.17%. Sequencing was done on a sample of non-Treg CD4+ T cells sorted from blood. Receptors originate from a human donor in good health. CDR3s include the opening cysteine and the closing phenylalanine or tryptophan. D genes are given only for firm matches. Rows give clone size only sometimes, using once, few, many, or a class for an expanded clone.

TRBJ1-4,-,-,TRBV4-1,CASSYRVGTVEKLFF,TGCGCCAGCAGCTACCGTGTGGGAACGGTCGAAAAACTGTTTTTT
TRBJ2-7,-,-,TRBV5-1,CASSLNVAMSEQYF,TGCGCCAGCAGCTTGAACGTAGCGATGAGCGAGCAGTACTTC
TRBJ2-6,-,-,TRBV21-1,CASSKEQDGNSGANVLTF,TGTGCCAGCAGCAAAGAGCAGGACGGGAACTCTGGGGCCAACGTCCTGACTTTC
TRBJ2-5,-,-,TRBV21-1,CASSKSLKGQETQYF,TGTGCCAGCAGCAAAAGTCTTAAGGGACAAGAGACCCAGTACTTC
TRBJ2-1,TRBD2,-,TRBV5-6,CASSLSFWSSGGNEQFF,TGTGCCAGCAGCTTAAGTTTTTGGTCTAGCGGGGGCAATGAGCAGTTCTTC
TRBJ1-6,TRBD1,-,TRBV9,CASSGGQGENSPLHF,TGTGCCAGCAGCGGGGGACAGGGGGAGAATTCACCCCTCCACTTT
TRBJ1-5,TRBD1,few,TRBV27,CASSRGQGSNQPQHF,TGTGCCAGCAGCCGGGGACAGGGAAGCAATCAGCCCCAGCATTTT
TRBJ2-7,TRBD1,-,TRBV29-1,CSGIGTGDMGSYEQYF,TGCAGCGGAATTGGGACAGGGGACATGGGGTCCTACGAGCAGTACTTC
TRBJ2-7,TRBD2,-,TRBV14,CASSQALAGGLYEQYF,TGTGCCAGCAGCCAAGCACTAGCGGGGGGTTTGTACGAGCAGTACTTC
TRBJ2-1,TRBD2,-,TRBV7-3,CASSLQRDSYNEQFF,TGTGCCAGCAGCTTACAGCGGGACTCCTACAATGAGCAGTTCTTC
TRBJ2-4,-,-,TRBV14,CASSQAKNIQYF,TGTGCCAGCAGCCAAGCCAAAAACATTCAGTACTTC
TRBJ2-1,-,-,TRBV7-2,CASSLVVGSSYNEQFF,TGTGCCAGCAGCCTAGTGGTGGGAAGCTCCTACAATGAGCAGTTCTTC
TRBJ2-7,-,-,TRBV7-9,CASSLNRDVGEQYF,TGTGCCAGCAGCCTAAATAGGGACGTTGGCGAGCAGTACTTC
TRBJ2-5,-,-,TRBV5-5,CASTPDGPGQETQYF,TGTGCCAGCACCCCCGACGGGCCCGGCCAAGAGACCCAGTACTTC
TRBJ1-1,-,-,TRBV30,CAWTPWTNEAFF,TGTGCCTGGACCCCCTGGACAAATGAAGCTTTCTTT
TRBJ1-1,-,-,TRBV18,CASSPARSMNTEAFF,TGTGCCAGCTCACCGGCGAGGAGCATGAACACTGAAGCTTTCTTT
TRBJ1-1,-,once,TRBV7-3,CASSFLRETEAFF,TGTGCCAGCAGCTTCCTCAGGGAAACTGAAGCTTTCTTT
TRBJ1-2,-,-,TRBV15,CATSGGSYGYTF,TGTGCCACCAGTGGGGGGTCTTATGGCTACACCTTC
TRBJ1-2,TRBD1,-,TRBV29-1,CSVRDRDYGYTF,TGCAGCGTCAGGGACAGGGACTATGGCTACACCTTC
TRBJ1-6,TRBD1,-,TRBV28,CASRMRDSYSPLHF,TGTGCCAGCAGAATGCGGGACAGTTATTCACCCCTCCACTTT
TRBJ2-7,TRBD2,-,TRBV9,CASSPRDYSSYEQYF,TGTGCCAGCAGCCCCCGGGACTATAGCTCCTACGAGCAGTACTTC
TRBJ2-3,TRBD2,-,TRBV11-3,CASSLGLAGPSTDTQYF,TGTGCCAGCAGCCTAGGACTAGCGGGGCCTAGCACAGATACGCAGTATTTT
TRBJ2-3,-,-,TRBV5-1,CASSFGVTDTQYF,TGCGCCAGCAGCTTTGGGGTCACAGATACGCAGTATTTT
TRBJ2-3,TRBD2,-,TRBV19,CASSIPGGAPDTQYF,TGTGCCAGTAGTATCCCCGGGGGGGCCCCAGATACGCAGTATTTT
TRBJ2-2,-,-,TRBV5-4,CASSGDRNRGATGELFF,TGTGCCAGCAGCGGCGACCGGAATAGAGGGGCCACCGGGGAGCTGTTTTTT
TRBJ2-5,-,-,TRBV5-5,CASSSQETQYF,TGTGCCAGCAGCTCGCAAGAGACCCAGTACTTC
TRBJ1-1,-,-,TRBV7-3,CASSLGSGEAFF,TGTGCCAGCAGCTTAGGCTCGGGGGAAGCTTTCTTT